The text below deals with one T cell receptor beta chain. Its cognate antigen has yet to be identified. It has no much larger one-base neighbor in the sample; base qualities were not kept. This sample was included in a study of T cell repertoires in cytomegalovirus infection (dated by TCRdb to about 2019). Some background on the complete study: Peptide stimulations targeted recently identified HLA-C-restricted CMV epitopes, whose presentation resists viral immunomodulation, together with well-studied HLA-B-restricted epitopes. Donor HLA type was relevant to the analysis, as public TCR beta signatures indicated carriage of CMV infection together with the matching HLA type.

The reads were generated on an Illumina HiSeq 1500. TCRdb cleaned the public reads at Q25 with fastp, built clones with MiXCR and kept in-frame beta chains. All rows with the same CDR3 protein become a single entry with the most common DNA and genes. The sample table lists hundreds of thousands of distinct CDR3 sequences, over 25% of them with a count of one. The top ten clones comprise 9.5% to 15% of the sample. What the study reported, not specific to this receptor: The ex vivo response was dominated by HLA-C-restricted CMV-specific TCR beta clonotypes, and the single most frequent clonotype in two of eight donors was supplied by these HLA-C-restricted clonotypes. Carriers of CMV infection plus the relevant HLA type were discriminated by the cumulative frequency of public TCR beta family members in the study cohort and in an independent roughly 370-donor cohort.

Looking up the germline V gene yields CDR1 MNHEY and CDR2 SVGEGT. The CDR3 numbers 14 residues from cysteine through phenylalanine. Here the CDR3 DNA is all that survives: 42 bases in frame from base 1. Deletion took 6 bases off V and 9 bases off J, with a span of 15 bases between the germline ends. In the paper's terms, the treatment or condition label means: in vitro stimulation with specific CMV peptide epitopes to enrich CMV-specific T cells. The sequences come from cultured CD8+ T cells from PBMCs, collected from culture after CMV antigen stimulation. Here the chain combines TRBV6-2 or TRBV6-3 and TRBJ1-6; TRBD1 is a possible D gene, resting on 6 matching bases. This receptor was identified in a human donor in good health (CMV status not recorded). Some clones in this sample may be carry-over from other donors' samples. The CDR3 protein sequence reads: CASSGQPWASPLHF. At the DNA level, the sequence is TGTGCCAGCAGCGGACAGCCCTGGGCTTCACCCCTCCACTTT.